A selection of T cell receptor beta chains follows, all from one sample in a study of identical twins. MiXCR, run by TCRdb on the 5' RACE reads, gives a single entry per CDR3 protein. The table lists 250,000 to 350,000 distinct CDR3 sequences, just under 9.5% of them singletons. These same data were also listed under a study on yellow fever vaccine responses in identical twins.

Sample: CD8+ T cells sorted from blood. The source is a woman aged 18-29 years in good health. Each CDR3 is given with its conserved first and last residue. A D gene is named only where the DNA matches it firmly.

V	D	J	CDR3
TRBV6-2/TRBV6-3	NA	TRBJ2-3	CASSYSLREDRDTQYF
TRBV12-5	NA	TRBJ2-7	CASGNSGVSGYEQYF
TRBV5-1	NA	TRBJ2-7	CASSPSAGSYEQYF
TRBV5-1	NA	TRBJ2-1	CASSGHDLYNEQFF
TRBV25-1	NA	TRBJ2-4	CASSERGEQAKNIQYF
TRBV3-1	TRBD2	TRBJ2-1	CASSRELAGESDEQFF
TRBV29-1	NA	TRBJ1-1	CSVQGMNTEAFF
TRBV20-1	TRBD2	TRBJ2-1	CSAREKALAGAYNEQFF
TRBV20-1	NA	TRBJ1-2	CSAREWDHGVHGYTF
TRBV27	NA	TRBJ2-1	CASSLRGSDEQFF
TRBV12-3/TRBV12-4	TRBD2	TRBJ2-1	CASISGTSGRINEQFF
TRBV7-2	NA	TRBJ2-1	CASSLVVGVTYNEQFF
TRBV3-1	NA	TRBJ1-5	CASSQDKDQPQHF
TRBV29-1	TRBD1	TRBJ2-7	CSVETGEYEQYF
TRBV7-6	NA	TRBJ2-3	CASSPRWEQPGDTQYF
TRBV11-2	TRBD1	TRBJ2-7	CASSSDRDSYEQYF
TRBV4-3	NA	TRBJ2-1	CASSQDLRGWGNEQFF
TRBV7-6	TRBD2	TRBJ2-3	CASSPRGGLAPDTQYF
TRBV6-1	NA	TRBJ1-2	CASSPGTSLRYGYTF
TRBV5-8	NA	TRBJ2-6	CASSLVGYSGANVLTF
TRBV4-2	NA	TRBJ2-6	CASSQGDITSGANVLTF
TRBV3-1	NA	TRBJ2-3	CASSLATTADTQYF
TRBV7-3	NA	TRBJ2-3	CASSGGLVGRTDTQYF
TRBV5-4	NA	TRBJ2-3	CASSFALSWTLHTSTDTQYF
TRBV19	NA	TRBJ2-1	CASSIGRFEQFF
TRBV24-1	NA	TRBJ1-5	CATSGRGNNQPQHF
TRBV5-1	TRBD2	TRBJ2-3	CASSGTIAGETDTQYF
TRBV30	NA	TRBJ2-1	CAWGIGGEEQFF
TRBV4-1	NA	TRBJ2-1	CASSQMGMGNEQFF
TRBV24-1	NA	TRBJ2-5	CATSNVAGQPSRDPGQETQYF
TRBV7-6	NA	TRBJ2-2	CASRPDLAPGELFF
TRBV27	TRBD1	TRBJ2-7	CASSPSTGNYEQYF
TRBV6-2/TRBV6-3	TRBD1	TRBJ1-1	CATATGESNTEAFF
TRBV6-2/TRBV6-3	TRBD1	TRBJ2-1	CASTPQGQGMNEQFF
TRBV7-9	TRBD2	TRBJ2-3	CASVQTSGYPDTQYF
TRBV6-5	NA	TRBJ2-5	CASSSDWNQETQYF
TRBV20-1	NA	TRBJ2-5	CSARDQGGAALHETQYF
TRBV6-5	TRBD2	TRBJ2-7	CASSYEKTSGTYEQYF
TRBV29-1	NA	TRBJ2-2	CSALGPNTGELFF
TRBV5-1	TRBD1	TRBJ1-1	CASSFDRAEAFF
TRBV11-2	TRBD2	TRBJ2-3	CASSPYGLTSVGRDTQYF
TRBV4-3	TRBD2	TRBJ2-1	CASSQATSGSYEQFF
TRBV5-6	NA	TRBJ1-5	CASSDTGTPNQPQHF
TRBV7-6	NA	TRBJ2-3	CASTPQGPDTQYF
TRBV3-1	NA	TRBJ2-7	CASSQAYGVYEQYF
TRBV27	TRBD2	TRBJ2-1	CASSTGTSGYNEQFF
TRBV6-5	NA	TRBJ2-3	CASSYESGTDTQYF
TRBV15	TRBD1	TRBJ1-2	CATSAGTGPAGYTF
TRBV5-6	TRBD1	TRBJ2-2	CASSWTGSGELFF
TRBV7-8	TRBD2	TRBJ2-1	CASSPSGSVIDEQFF
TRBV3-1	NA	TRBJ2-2	CASSQPYTGELFF
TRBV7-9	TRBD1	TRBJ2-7	CASSSGQGDYEQYF
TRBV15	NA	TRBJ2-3	CATSRDRAVEDTQYF
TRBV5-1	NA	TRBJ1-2	CASSLEGAPMEGYTF
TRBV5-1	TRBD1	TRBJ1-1	CASSFRQGDTEAFF
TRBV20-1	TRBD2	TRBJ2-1	CSASPPTSGRAKVLNEQFF
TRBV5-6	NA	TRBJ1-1	CASSLAFWTAAHTEAFF
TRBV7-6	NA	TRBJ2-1	CASSLARAGLYNEQFF
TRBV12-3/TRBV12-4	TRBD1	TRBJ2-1	CASSLSRDSNNEQFF